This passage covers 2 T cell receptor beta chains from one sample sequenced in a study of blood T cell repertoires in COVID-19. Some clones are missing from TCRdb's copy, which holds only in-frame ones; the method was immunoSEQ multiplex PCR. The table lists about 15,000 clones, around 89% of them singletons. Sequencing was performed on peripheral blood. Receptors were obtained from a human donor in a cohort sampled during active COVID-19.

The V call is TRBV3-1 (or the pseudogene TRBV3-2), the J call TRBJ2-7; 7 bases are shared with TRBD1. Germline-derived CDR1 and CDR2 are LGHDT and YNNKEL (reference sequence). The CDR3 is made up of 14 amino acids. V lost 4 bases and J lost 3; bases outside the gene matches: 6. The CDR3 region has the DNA TGTGCCAGCAGCCGACAGGGTGAAGTCTACGAGCAGTACTTC. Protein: CASSRQGEVYEQYF.

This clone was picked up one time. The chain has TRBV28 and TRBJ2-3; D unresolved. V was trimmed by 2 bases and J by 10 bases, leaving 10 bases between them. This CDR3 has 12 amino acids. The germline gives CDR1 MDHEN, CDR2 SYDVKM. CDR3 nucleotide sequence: TGTGCCAGCAGTTTAATAAGCAACGCGCAGTATTTT. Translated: CASSLISNAQYF.